What follows are 23 T cell receptor beta chains derived from one specimen sequenced in a study of T cell changes during pregnancy in multiple sclerosis. Here immunoSEQ multiplex PCR was the method, and the copy in TCRdb shows in-frame clones only, minus some. The table has around 70,000 clones, approximately 94% seen once; the top ten hold 0.58%. Sequenced material: peripheral blood, taken in the third trimester of pregnancy. These receptors all stem from a female donor with multiple sclerosis, enrolled in a pregnancy study.

The rearrangement uses TRBV7-9 and TRBJ2-3, with D possibly TRBD1 on 5 matching bases. The ends were cut back, 10 bases at V and 4 bases at J, with 15 bases in the middle. The CDR3 extends over 13 amino acids. Germline CDR1 SEHNR, CDR2 FQNEAQ (reference sequence). CDR3 bases: TGTGCCATCACGACAGCCCGCGCAGATACGCAGTATTTT. As protein: CAITTARADTQYF.

This chain connects TRBV4-3 to TRBJ1-2, with D uncertain. CDR1 and CDR2 (germline): LGHNA, YSLEER. This CDR3 region has 16 residues. The germline V and J ends were trimmed by 0 bases and 0 bases, with 11 bases remaining between them. CDR3 bases: TGCGCCAGCAGCCAAGATTGGCAGATTACTAACTATGGCTACACCTTC. Protein: CASSQDWQITNYGYTF.

V and J are TRBV10-2 and TRBJ1-3; possibly TRBD1 for D (6 bases). Trimming left V 6 bases short and J 0 bases short, with 9 bases between. The CDR3 length is 14 residues. The germline V gene has CDR1 WSHSY and CDR2 SAAADI. The CDR3 sequence: CASSTGSSGNTIYF. In nucleotides, the CDR3 is TGCGCCAGCAGCACAGGGAGCTCTGGAAACACCATATATTTT.

V usage is TRBV7-8 and J usage is TRBJ2-7; 10 nucleotides align to TRBD2. Germline assignment: CDR1 SGHVS and CDR2 FQNEAQ. The CDR3 spans 15 residues. Trimming at V came to 1 base and at J to 3 bases, leaving 3 bases not matched to a gene. Here the CDR3 DNA reads TGTGCCAGCAGCTTAGGACTAGCGGGTAACTACGAGCAGTACTTC. Residues: CASSLGLAGNYEQYF.

The chain recombines TRBV19 with TRBJ2-3, with 8 nucleotides matching TRBD2. The CDR3 totals 16 residues. V was pared by 6 bases and J by 4 bases, with 12 bases of the junction left unmatched. CDR1 is LNHDA and CDR2 is SQIVND in the germline V gene (reference sequence). CDR3 residues: CASSSLTSGWADTQYF. CDR3 coding DNA: TGTGCCAGTAGCTCCCTTACTAGCGGTTGGGCAGATACGCAGTATTTT.

The chain joins TRBV4-2 to TRBJ2-2, with D tentatively TRBD2 (7 bases). V was shortened by 0 bases and J by 6 bases, with 17 bases between the two germline ends. CDR3 length: 17 amino acids. Per germline, CDR1 LGHNA and CDR2 YNFKEQ. The CDR3 is CASSQDYRGARPGELFF. Here the CDR3 DNA reads TGTGCCAGCAGCCAAGATTACCGGGGGGCCCGTCCCGGGGAGCTGTTTTTT.

The chain has TRBV6-6 and TRBJ1-1; TRBD1 matches at 7 bases. The V segment lost 7 bases and the J segment 7 bases; nucleotides outside the gene matches: 12. This CDR3 region has 14 residues. The germline V gene has CDR1 MNHNY and CDR2 SVGAGI (reference sequence). CDR3 DNA sequence: TGTGCCAGCACCCCTAGGGGGCGGCCGCTTGAAGCTTTCTTT. It codes for CASTPRGRPLEAFF.

This chain connects TRBV29-1 to TRBJ1-6, with no clear D. Between the trimmed V and J ends, which lost 4 bases and 7 bases, there was a span of 11 bases. From germline, CDR1 is SQVTM and CDR2 ANQGSEA. This CDR3 is 13 amino acids long. The CDR3, as DNA: TGCAGCGTTGCGCAGGAGGGAAATTCACCCCTCCACTTT. Amino acid sequence: CSVAQEGNSPLHF.

This chain links TRBV7-2 with TRBJ2-1, with 10 bases lining up with TRBD2. The CDR3 is 16 amino acids. The V gene end was trimmed by 7 bases and the J gene end by 6 bases; junction bases not matched to a gene: 12. Germline V gene data show CDR1 as SGHTA and CDR2 as FQGNSA. CDR3 in amino acids: CASTPNQRGGINEQFF. The CDR3 DNA sequence: TGTGCCAGCACCCCAAACCAGCGGGGGGGTATCAATGAGCAGTTCTTC.

The chain combines TRBV19 with TRBJ2-7, with TRBD1 matching over 8 bases. Trimming removed 6 bases from V and 4 bases from J; junction bases left unmatched: 8. Germline CDR1 is LNHDA and CDR2 is SQIVND (reference sequence). This CDR3 comprises 14 residues. The CDR3 here is CASSTTGVNYEQYF. The CDR3 DNA reads TGTGCCAGTAGCACGACAGGGGTGAATTACGAGCAGTACTTC. Combining the CDR3 with reference TRBV19 and TRBJ2-7 gives the whole variable domain DGGITQSPKYLFRKEGQNVTLSCEQNLNHDAMYWYRQDPGQGLRLIYYSQIVNDFQKGDIAEGYSVSREKKESFPLTVTSAQKNPTAFYLCASSTTGVNYEQYFGPGTRLTVT.

This rearrangement joins TRBV29-1 to TRBJ1-5, with D possibly TRBD1 on 6 matching bases. Germline-derived CDR1 and CDR2 are SQVTM and ANQGSEA. With 6 bases removed from V and 6 bases from J, the gap between germline ends came to 12 bases. The CDR3 has 12 residues. DNA for the CDR3: TGCAGCGTCGGGGGGCCGGGTCAGCCCCAGCATTTT. Residues: CSVGGPGQPQHF.

This clone was counted a single time. This chain links TRBV6-5 with TRBJ2-7; 7 bases line up with TRBD2. Germline trimming cut 0 bases from V and 3 bases from J; bases unmatched to any gene: 8. The germline CDR1 and CDR2 sequences are MNHEY and SVGAGI. This CDR3 spans 16 amino acids. For the CDR3, the DNA is TGTGCCAGCAGTTACTCAGCGGGGCCTCTTCTCTACGAGCAGTACTTC. This translates into CASSYSAGPLLYEQYF.

V and J are TRBV7-8 and TRBJ1-1; weak D call: TRBD1 (5 bases). Germline V lookup: CDR1 SGHVS, CDR2 FQNEAQ. The ends were cut back, 7 bases at V and 7 bases at J, with 16 bases in the middle. This CDR3 comprises 13 residues. The CDR3 DNA reads TGTGCCAGCACCCCAGGAGTGGGGGGTGAAGCTTTCTTT. Translating it yields CASTPGVGGEAFF.

This chain uses TRBV4-2 with TRBJ2-1, with 11 bases aligning to TRBD2. This CDR3 comprises 16 residues. Germline V gene data show CDR1 as LGHNA and CDR2 as YNFKEQ. The V gene end was trimmed by 2 bases and the J gene end by 4 bases; junction bases not matched to a gene: 4. CDR3 sequence: CASSQPSGGNYNEQFF. The CDR3 bases are TGTGCCAGCAGCCAACCTAGCGGGGGGAATTACAATGAGCAGTTCTTC.

V gene TRBV19 combines with J gene TRBJ2-3; 12 nucleotides line up with TRBD2. The V gene's germline CDR1 is LNHDA and CDR2 SQIVND (reference sequence). The CDR3 runs to 15 residues. V lost 5 bases to trimming and J lost 4 bases; unmatched junction nucleotides: 4. The CDR3 DNA follows: TGTGCCAGTAGTCTCTCTAGCGGGGGGGCAGATACGCAGTATTTT. Amino acid sequence: CASSLSSGGADTQYF.

The V call is TRBV6-5, the J call TRBJ2-5, with 8 bases lining up with TRBD2. With V trimmed by 3 bases and J by 0 bases, 0 bases remained unmatched. The CDR3 has 14 amino acids. Germline CDR1 is MNHEY and CDR2 is SVGAGI. CDR3 in DNA: TGTGCCAGCAGTTATAGCGGGAACCAAGAGACCCAGTACTTC. Translation gives CASSYSGNQETQYF.

This clone occurred a few times. The chain recombines TRBV6-1 with TRBJ1-1; no clear D gene. Germline V lookup: CDR1 MNHNS, CDR2 SASEGT. The CDR3 length is 14 residues. The V end was cut by 2 bases, the J end by 1 base, with 8 bases between. CDR3: CASSEKSGNTEAFF. The CDR3 DNA is TGTGCCAGCAGTGAAAAATCAGGGAACACTGAAGCTTTCTTT.

The chain recombines TRBV7-9 with TRBJ1-1, with 8 bases that match TRBD1. The V segment lost 6 bases and the J segment 0 bases; nucleotides outside the gene matches: 6. The CDR3 contains 15 residues. Per the germline V gene, CDR1 is SEHNR and CDR2 is FQNEAQ (reference sequence). The CDR3 sequence: CASSLGTGLNTEAFF. In nucleotides, the CDR3 is TGTGCCAGCAGTCTAGGGACAGGTTTGAACACTGAAGCTTTCTTT.

The chain couples TRBV6-1 to TRBJ1-2; maybe TRBD1 (5 bases). The CDR3 consists of 13 residues. Germline V CDR1 and CDR2: MNHNS, SASEGT. V was shortened by 2 bases and J by 7 bases, with 11 bases between the two germline ends. The CDR3 DNA reads TGTGCCAGCAGTGAACGTACAGGTGGTGGCTACACCTTC. This encodes CASSERTGGGYTF.

This clone was found once. The chain is built from TRBV7-2 and TRBJ1-2, with D hard to call. CDR3 size: 15 residues. Germline CDR1 is SGHTA and CDR2 is FQGNSA. Trimming removed 4 bases at V and 3 bases at J, with 15 bases between. As DNA, the CDR3 is TGTGCCAGCAGCTCACGCCCAAATCCGGACTATGGCTACACCTTC. Its protein product is CASSSRPNPDYGYTF.

CDR3 DNA: TGTGCCAGCACCCGAGGCCCCGGGGACACCGGGGAGCTGTTTTTT. This gives the protein CASTRGPGDTGELFF. The rearrangement uses TRBV5-6 and TRBJ2-2, with TRBD2 as a possible D gene (5 bases). The germline gives CDR1 SGHDT, CDR2 YYEEEE. The CDR3 extends over 15 amino acids. Trimming cost V 6 bases and J 3 bases, with 15 bases left between them.

The chain combines TRBV6-5 with TRBJ2-7; 9 nucleotides line up with TRBD2. V lost 2 bases and J lost 7; bases outside the gene matches: 9. The CDR3 is 15 amino acids. Germline V gives CDR1 MNHEY, CDR2 SVGAGI. The CDR3 here is CASSYLVAGVREQYF. CDR3 nucleotide sequence: TGTGCCAGCAGTTACCTGGTAGCGGGGGTAAGGGAGCAGTACTTC.

The J gene is TRBJ2-1, the V gene TRBV19, with 8 bases lining up with TRBD1. There are 15 residues in the CDR3. Germline assignment: CDR1 LNHDA and CDR2 SQIVND (reference sequence). J was trimmed by 7 bases and V by 1 base; bases with no gene match: 6. CDR3 coding DNA: TGTGCCAGTAGTATAGTCCGGGACAGGACAAATGAGCAGTTCTTC. Translated, it gives CASSIVRDRTNEQFF.